This T cell receptor beta chain appears in the sequencing data of a study of shared clonotypes between healthy human individuals. This clone was counted a single time. Antigen specificity is unknown. The study's findings and limits: Of the naive CD4 clonotypes, around 4.9% were shared across four donors.

How the authors handled the data: ImmunoSEQ only sent back junction sequences with no quality scores, so filtering was done differently. Repertoires were generated with immunoSEQ multiplex PCR, while TCRdb's copy carries only in-frame clones and drops some. Clonal size and the V and J genes are those of that table, whereas D and trimming came from the DNA. The sample carries roughly 810,000 clones, about 96% recorded once. Naive CD8 populations comprised CD45RO-negative cells positively selected for CCR7, excluding terminally differentiated effector memory CD45RA+ cells. This TCR was recovered from a man in his thirties or forties in good health. The specimen sequenced was naive CD8+ T cells sorted from blood.

The CDR3 here is CASSVGGSSEQYF. CDR3 sequence (DNA): TGTGCCAGCAGCGTAGGGGGCTCTAGCGAGCAGTACTTC. The V and J genes are TRBV9 and TRBJ2-7, with D perhaps matching TRBD1 (5 bases). This CDR3 contains 13 residues. Germline values: CDR1 SGDLS, CDR2 YYNGEE. V dropped 0 bases and J dropped 6 bases, with 10 bases sitting between them.